The 18 T cell receptor beta chains given below trace back to one sample, sequenced in a study of T cell responses to AZD1222 COVID-19 vaccine. The data were produced by immunoSEQ multiplex PCR, yet TCRdb's version contains in-frame clones alone and is incomplete. Of about 100,000 clones in the sample, 87% were seen once. The starting material was peripheral blood, obtained on day 0 of AZD1222 vaccination. Receptor source: an adult in good health.

This chain links TRBV19 with TRBJ1-6, with TRBD1 identical over 8 bases. Trimming at V came to 6 bases and at J to 8 bases, leaving 9 bases not matched to a gene. The CDR3 has 15 residues. In germline, CDR1 is LNHDA, CDR2 SQIVND (reference sequence). CDR3 sequence: CASSLDRDRYSPLHF. The CDR3 DNA sequence: TGTGCCAGTAGCCTGGACCGGGACAGGTATTCACCCCTCCACTTT.

The chain couples TRBV6-2 or TRBV6-3 to TRBJ2-5; TRBD2 matches 10 bases. With V trimmed by 4 bases and J by 5 bases, 7 bases remained unmatched. This CDR3 is built from 15 residues. In germline, CDR1 is MNHEY, CDR2 SVGEGT. CDR3 DNA sequence: TGTGCCAGCAGTTCATCCAGCGGGGGGGGTGAGACCCAGTACTTC. Translated, it gives CASSSSSGGGETQYF.

This chain uses TRBV4-1 with TRBJ2-5; D is perhaps TRBD2 (5 bases). The CDR3 is 17 residues long. Deletions cut 0 bases from V and 2 bases from J, with 16 bases between. Germline V CDR1 and CDR2: MGHRA, YSYEKL. CDR3 amino acids: CASSQESGLVGQETQYF. CDR3 in DNA: TGCGCCAGCAGCCAAGAAAGTGGACTTGTCGGGCAAGAGACCCAGTACTTC.

The chain joins TRBV15 to TRBJ1-2; the D gene is possibly TRBD1 (5 bases). Germline-derived CDR1 and CDR2 are LNHNV and YYDKDF (reference sequence). Trimming stripped 1 base from V and 4 bases from J, with 13 bases between. CDR3 length: 15 amino acids. For the CDR3, the DNA is TGTGCCACCAGCAGAGCTCCTGGGGGGTCCTATGGCTACACCTTC. It yields the protein CATSRAPGGSYGYTF. Full variable domain (outside the CDR3, taken from reference TRBV15 and TRBJ1-2): DAMVIQNPRYQVTQFGKPVTLSCSQTLNHNVMYWYQQKSSQAPKLLFHYYDKDFNNEADTPDNFQSRRPNTSFCFLDIRSPGLGDTAMYLCATSRAPGGSYGYTFGSGTRLTVV.

This rearrangement joins TRBV6-6 to TRBJ2-4; a possible D gene is TRBD1 (6 bases). The CDR3 spans 14 residues. Per germline, CDR1 MNHNY and CDR2 SVGAGI (reference sequence). With 10 bases removed from V and 3 bases from J, the gap between germline ends came to 16 bases. CDR3 loop: CATEQGWDKNIQYF. CDR3 nucleotides: TGTGCCACCGAACAGGGATGGGACAAAAACATTCAGTACTTC.

V gene TRBV27 combines with J gene TRBJ1-2; the D gene is possibly TRBD1 (5 bases). This CDR3 has 16 amino acids. Germline V lookup: CDR1 MNHEY, CDR2 SMNVEV (reference sequence). V was clipped by 0 bases and J by 4 bases, with 15 bases between them. The CDR3 sequence: CASSLSVGQGGYGYTF. The CDR3 DNA reads TGTGCCAGCAGTTTATCGGTCGGCCAGGGCGGCTATGGCTACACCTTC.

This chain joins TRBV28 and TRBJ1-2; D perhaps matches TRBD1 (5 bases). Looked up from germline, CDR1 is MDHEN and CDR2 is SYDVKM. CDR3 length: 11 amino acids. V lost 7 bases and J lost 8, with 11 bases in between. CDR3 protein: CASTWGVGYTF. The CDR3 DNA reads as TGTGCCAGCACTTGGGGGGTCGGCTACACCTTC.

This clone was seen just once. The chain recombines TRBV7-9 with TRBJ1-3; TRBD1 aligns across 7 bases. This CDR3 comprises 16 residues. Germline-derived CDR1 and CDR2 are SEHNR and FQNEAQ (reference sequence). The J segment lost 4 bases and the V segment lost 6 bases, leaving 12 bases of the junction unmatched. The CDR3 loop is CASSFTGVHGGNTIYF. The CDR3 DNA is TGTGCCAGCAGTTTCACAGGGGTGCACGGCGGAAACACCATATATTTT.

The rearrangement joins TRBV19 to TRBJ2-3; 7 positions agree with TRBD1. Germline V lookup: CDR1 LNHDA, CDR2 SQIVND (reference sequence). After removal of 1 base from V and 5 bases from J, the junction contained 6 bases not matched to a gene. The CDR3 consists of 15 residues. The CDR3 spells CASSIADRVKDTQYF. As DNA, the CDR3 is TGTGCCAGTAGTATAGCAGACAGGGTTAAAGATACGCAGTATTTT.

V gene TRBV5-4 combines with J gene TRBJ1-4; 9 bases fit TRBD1. With V trimmed by 7 bases and J by 8 bases, 9 bases remained unmatched. This CDR3 comprises 14 residues. CDR1 is SGHNT and CDR2 is YYREEE in the germline V gene (reference sequence). The CDR3 protein is CASGWDRAEEKLFF. Written as DNA, the CDR3 is TGTGCCAGCGGATGGGACAGGGCGGAGGAAAAACTGTTTTTT.

V gene TRBV6-5 combines with J gene TRBJ2-7, with 7 nucleotides matching TRBD1. The CDR3 loop spans 13 amino acids. V was pared by 5 bases and J by 2 bases, with 3 bases of the junction left unmatched. Germline CDR1 MNHEY, CDR2 SVGAGI. The CDR3 loop is CASSTDRTYEQYF. Here the CDR3 DNA reads TGTGCCAGCAGTACGGACAGGACCTACGAGCAGTACTTC.

The chain has TRBV7-3 and TRBJ1-2; 7 bases are shared with TRBD1. In germline, CDR1 is SGHTA, CDR2 FQGTGA. Trimming took 3 bases from V and 3 from J; bases not matched to a gene: 1. The length of the CDR3 is 13 residues. The CDR3, as DNA: TGTGCCAGCAGCTTGGGACAGTACTATGGCTACACCTTC. This codes for CASSLGQYYGYTF.

The chain recombines TRBV19 with TRBJ2-5; the D call may be TRBD1 or TRBD2 (5 bases each). Trimming left V 9 bases short and J 3 bases short, with 8 bases between. The CDR3 consists of 11 residues. Per the germline V gene, CDR1 is LNHDA and CDR2 is SQIVND (reference sequence). The CDR3 region is CASRGEETQYF. CDR3 bases: TGTGCCAGCAGAGGGGAAGAGACCCAGTACTTC.

This clone was seen only once. The chain links TRBV12-1 to TRBJ1-5. TRBV12-1 is designated a pseudogene. The CDR3 contains 15 residues. CDR3 sequence: CASSLVYARNQPQHF. DNA for the CDR3: TGTGCCAGCAGCTTGGTTTATGCCCGAAATCAGCCCCAGCATTTT.

The V and J genes are TRBV14 and TRBJ1-5; 8 bases align to TRBD1. The trim removed 0 bases at V and 3 bases at J, leaving 4 bases unmatched. Germline CDR1 and CDR2: SGHDN and FVKESK. CDR3 size: 16 residues. CDR3 in DNA: TGTGCCAGCAGCCAAGAGGTGGGACAGGACAATCAGCCCCAGCATTTT. It codes for CASSQEVGQDNQPQHF.

The chain joins TRBV5-1 to TRBJ2-1; a weak D match, TRBD1 (6 bases). Germline assignment: CDR1 SGHRS and CDR2 YFSETQ. The CDR3 sequence is 14 residues long. The V end was cut by 4 bases, the J end by 9 bases, with 17 bases between. The CDR3 sequence: CASSPLQQGAEQFF. For the CDR3, the DNA is TGCGCCAGCAGCCCGCTACAACAGGGTGCTGAGCAGTTCTTC. Full variable domain (remainder filled in from reference TRBV5-1 and TRBJ2-1): KAGVTQTPRYLIKTRGQQVTLSCSPISGHRSVSWYQQTPGQGLQFLFEYFSETQRNKGNFPGRFSGRQFSNSRSEMNVSTLELGDSALYLCASSPLQQGAEQFFGPGTRLTVL.

The chain is built from TRBV6-5 and TRBJ1-3, with D tentatively TRBD1 (6 bases). Per germline, CDR1 MNHEY and CDR2 SVGAGI. The CDR3 length is 15 residues. V was cut by 5 bases and J by 4 bases, with 15 bases left in between. The CDR3 DNA reads as TGTGCCAGCAGTCGAGCGGGGGGGCCGGGAAACACCATATATTTT. It specifies CASSRAGGPGNTIYF.

This chain connects TRBV7-3 to TRBJ2-6; unclear D gene. The germline CDR1 and CDR2 sequences are SGHTA and FQGTGA. The CDR3 consists of 15 residues. V lost 3 bases to trimming and J lost 1 base, with 7 bases between them. DNA of the CDR3: TGTGCCAGCAGCTTTGAGAGGTCTGGGGCCAACGTCCTGACTTTC. Its protein is CASSFERSGANVLTF.